The 28 T cell receptor beta chains listed next were all sequenced from one sample in a study of radiotherapy plus CTLA-4 blockade in lung cancer. The data were produced by immunoSEQ multiplex PCR, yet TCRdb's version contains in-frame clones alone and is incomplete. This sample has roughly 100,000 clones; about 81% occur once, and the top ten carry approximately 3.7%. The sequencing here drew on peripheral blood, taken from a patient treated with radiotherapy plus ipilimumab. Every receptor here comes from a human donor with non-small cell lung cancer who had a partial response to radiotherapy plus ipilimumab.

This clone was observed a few times. V is TRBV28 and J is TRBJ2-3; the D gene is possibly TRBD2 (6 bases). This CDR3 spans 15 amino acids. V was cut by 4 bases and J by 2 bases, with 13 bases left in between. CDR1 and CDR2 (germline): MDHEN, SYDVKM. Here the CDR3 reads CASSSGSLYTDTQYF. The CDR3 nucleotides are TGTGCCAGCAGTTCCGGGAGTTTATACACAGATACGCAGTATTTT.

The chain is built from TRBV5-1 and TRBJ2-2, with D unresolved. Trimming left V 4 bases short and J 5 bases short, with 9 bases between. Looked up from germline, CDR1 is SGHRS and CDR2 is YFSETQ. CDR3 length: 13 residues. This CDR3 is CASSTAGTGELFF. CDR3 coding DNA: TGCGCCAGCAGCACCGCAGGTACCGGGGAGCTGTTTTTT.

J is TRBJ1-5 and V is TRBV30; possibly TRBD1 for D (5 bases). The ends were cut back, 2 bases at V and 7 bases at J, with 12 bases in the middle. Per germline, CDR1 GTSNPN and CDR2 SVGIG (reference sequence). CDR3 length equals 13 residues. This CDR3 reads CAWSFRVGQPQHF. The CDR3 DNA reads as TGTGCCTGGAGTTTCAGGGTTGGACAGCCCCAGCATTTT.

This clone was counted only a few times. The CDR3 DNA reads TGTGCCAGCAGGGGGACAGACGAGGGCACTGAAGCTTTCTTT. Translating it yields CASRGTDEGTEAFF. The chain links TRBV6-4 to TRBJ1-1, with 7 bases fitting TRBD1. The V and J ends lost 6 bases and 4 bases, in that order; junction bases with no gene match: 8. CDR1 is MRHNA, CDR2 SNTAGT, per germline. CDR3 length equals 14 residues.

This clone was seen a few times. The CDR3 is CASSRQGDSYGYTF. The CDR3 bases are TGTGCCAGCAGTCGACAAGGGGACTCCTATGGCTACACCTTC. The rearrangement joins TRBV4-2 to TRBJ1-2; D perhaps matches TRBD1 (5 bases). V lost 6 bases to trimming and J lost 4 bases, with 15 bases between them. CDR1 and CDR2 (germline): LGHNA, YNFKEQ. The CDR3 covers 14 residues.

J is TRBJ2-7 and V is TRBV6-4; maybe TRBD1 (8 bases). CDR3 length: 14 amino acids. Germline V CDR1 and CDR2: MRHNA, SNTAGT. Trimming removed 8 bases at V and 4 bases at J, with 18 bases between. The CDR3 spells CASFLQGGGYEQYF. The CDR3 DNA reads as TGTGCCAGCTTTCTACAGGGGGGGGGTTACGAGCAGTACTTC.

The chain links TRBV28 to TRBJ1-5, with unresolved D. V dropped 2 bases and J dropped 4 bases, with 15 bases sitting between them. CDR3 size: 16 residues. Germline V gives CDR1 MDHEN, CDR2 SYDVKM. This chain's CDR3 is CASSLTDGSRNQPQHF. In nucleotides, the CDR3 is TGTGCCAGCAGTTTAACTGATGGGAGTCGGAATCAGCCCCAGCATTTT.

This clone was observed a few times. The V gene is TRBV2, the J gene TRBJ1-4; 9 positions agree with TRBD1. With 7 bases clipped from V and 8 bases from J, the junction kept 2 bases outside the gene matches. CDR1 and CDR2 (germline): SNHLY, FYNNEI. The CDR3 consists of 12 residues. CDR3 residues: CASKDRGEKLFF. CDR3 sequence (DNA): TGTGCCAGCAAGGACAGGGGCGAAAAACTGTTTTTT.

The chain employs TRBV5-5 and TRBJ1-1; tentative D call: TRBD1 (5 bases). CDR3 length: 12 amino acids. Trimming shortened V by 4 bases and J by 4 bases, and 8 bases separated the two germline ends. The germline V gene encodes CDR1 SGHKS and CDR2 YYEKEE (reference sequence). CDR3 sequence reads: CASSKGLTEAFF. The CDR3 DNA is TGTGCCAGCAGCAAGGGGCTCACTGAAGCTTTCTTT.

This CDR3 reads CASSLVAGSLDTEAFF. CDR3 DNA: TGCGCCAGCAGCTTGGTAGCCGGGTCGTTAGACACTGAAGCTTTCTTT. This sequence joins TRBV5-1 and TRBJ1-1, with D uncertain. The CDR3 contains 16 residues. With 0 bases removed from V and 3 bases from J, the gap between germline ends came to 15 bases. Germline assignment: CDR1 SGHRS and CDR2 YFSETQ.

The rearrangement links TRBV28 to TRBJ2-3, with 7 positions matching TRBD2. CDR3 length: 16 amino acids. Germline values: CDR1 MDHEN, CDR2 SYDVKM. With V trimmed by 8 bases and J by 4 bases, 15 bases remained unmatched. CDR3: CASGPTGAGESDTQYF. CDR3 DNA: TGTGCCAGCGGTCCGACCGGGGCGGGAGAATCAGATACGCAGTATTTT.

J is TRBJ1-2 and V is TRBV5-1; 8 bases line up with TRBD1. This CDR3 has 15 amino acids. Trimming cost V 0 bases and J 9 bases; bases outside gene matches: 10. Looked up from germline, CDR1 is SGHRS and CDR2 is YFSETQ. The CDR3 loop reads CASSLAAGGVGSYTF. The DNA of the CDR3 is TGCGCCAGCAGCTTGGCCGCAGGGGGCGTCGGGAGCTACACCTTC.

This clone was recorded only once. The V and J genes are TRBV10-1 and TRBJ2-7; TRBD2 is a possible D gene (5 bases). CDR1 and CDR2 from the germline V gene are WNHNN and SYGVQD (reference sequence). The CDR3 loop spans 15 amino acids. V was trimmed by 3 bases and J by 7 bases, leaving 19 bases between them. The CDR3 bases are TGCGCCAGCAGTGATGTTAGGACTGTCGCCGCGGAGCAGTACTTC. It encodes CASSDVRTVAAEQYF.

The chain links TRBV28 to TRBJ1-3; D is possibly TRBD1 (6 bases). The CDR3 runs 14 residues. Trimming removed 6 bases at V and 3 bases at J, with 12 bases between. The germline gives CDR1 MDHEN, CDR2 SYDVKM. The CDR3 spells CASRVRTVGNTIYF. CDR3 DNA: TGTGCCAGCAGGGTCCGGACAGTTGGAAACACCATATATTTT.

This chain uses TRBV28 with TRBJ2-3; TRBD2 is a possible D gene (6 bases). Germline lookup yields CDR1 MDHEN and CDR2 SYDVKM. V lost 6 bases to trimming and J lost 6 bases, with 13 bases between them. The CDR3 spans 13 residues. The chain's CDR3 is CASSPTSMDTQYF. CDR3 in DNA: TGTGCCAGCAGCCCAACTAGCATGGATACGCAGTATTTT. Full variable domain (rest looked up from reference TRBV28 and TRBJ2-3): DVKVTQSSRYLVKRTGEKVFLECVQDMDHENMFWYRQDPGLGLRLIYFSYDVKMKEKGDIPEGYSVSREKKERFSLILESASTNQTSMYLCASSPTSMDTQYFGPGTRLTVL.

This chain links TRBV2 with TRBJ2-7, with 8 bases fitting TRBD1. The CDR3 extends over 15 amino acids. Looked up from germline, CDR1 is SNHLY and CDR2 is FYNNEI. Unmatched junction bases numbered 8, after V lost 7 bases and J lost 0 bases. CDR3 amino acids: CASNHDRGISYEQYF. CDR3 DNA: TGTGCCAGCAACCACGACAGGGGTATCTCCTACGAGCAGTACTTC.

This clone was detected only a few times. The V call is TRBV11-2, the J call TRBJ2-1, with 7 nucleotides matching TRBD2. The junction had 6 bases not matched to a gene; V was cut back by 1 base and J by 9 bases. CDR3 length: 14 residues. Looked up from germline, CDR1 is SGHAT and CDR2 is FQNNGV. The CDR3, as DNA: TGTGCCAGCAGCTTAGGCGGGTGGGGGGGTGAGCAGTTCTTC. Protein product: CASSLGGWGGEQFF. The complete variable domain, with remaining parts taken from reference TRBV11-2 and TRBJ2-1, reads EAGVAQSPRYKIIEKRQSVAFWCNPISGHATLYWYQQILGQGPKLLIQFQNNGVVDDSQLPKDRFSAERLKGVDSTLKIQPAKLEDSAVYLCASSLGGWGGEQFFGPGTRLTVL.

V and J are TRBV7-6 and TRBJ2-7; 10 nucleotides align to TRBD1. Germline CDR1 is SGHVS and CDR2 is FNYEAQ. J gave up 7 bases and V 4 bases, and 4 bases lay outside the gene matches. This CDR3 comprises 13 residues. CDR3 sequence (DNA): TGTGCCAGCAGCTCGGACAGGGGGGGGGAGCAGTACTTC. This encodes CASSSDRGGEQYF. Full variable domain (remainder filled in from reference TRBV7-6 and TRBJ2-7): GAGVSQSPRYKVTKRGQDVALRCDPISGHVSLYWYRQALGQGPEFLTYFNYEAQQDKSGLPNDRFSAERPEGSISTLTIQRTEQRDSAMYRCASSSDRGGEQYFGPGTRLTVT.

V is TRBV7-2 and J is TRBJ2-7; 8 positions agree with TRBD1. CDR3 length: 16 residues. In germline, CDR1 is SGHTA, CDR2 FQGNSA. V lost 1 base and J lost 4; bases outside the gene matches: 9. As DNA, the CDR3 is TGTGCCAGCAGCTTAGTCCTGACAGGGGTCGATTACGAGCAGTACTTC. Its protein product is CASSLVLTGVDYEQYF.

The chain is built from TRBV6-1 and TRBJ1-2; D unclear. There are 14 residues in the CDR3. Looked up from germline, CDR1 is MNHNS and CDR2 is SASEGT. V lost 1 base and J lost 2, with 8 bases in between. The CDR3 protein is CASSEGTSNYGYTF. Here the CDR3 DNA reads TGTGCCAGCAGTGAAGGTACATCCAACTATGGCTACACCTTC.

The chain is built from TRBV15 and TRBJ2-5; 9 nucleotides match TRBD1. Looked up from germline, CDR1 is LNHNV and CDR2 is YYDKDF (reference sequence). The V gene end was trimmed by 3 bases and the J gene end by 5 bases; junction bases not matched to a gene: 4. The CDR3 runs to 14 residues. CDR3 nucleotide sequence: TGTGCCACCAGCAGGGAGACAGGGGGGGAGACCCAGTACTTC. Translated, it gives CATSRETGGETQYF.

The chain uses TRBV2 and TRBJ2-5, with D possibly TRBD1 on 6 matching bases. V gave up 3 bases and J gave up 4 bases, with 15 bases separating them. The germline V gene encodes CDR1 SNHLY and CDR2 FYNNEI. The CDR3 loop spans 15 amino acids. The CDR3 loop reads CASSDPGTLRETQYF. The CDR3 DNA reads TGTGCCAGCAGTGATCCCGGGACATTGCGAGAGACCCAGTACTTC.

This clone was counted a few times. The CDR3 here is CAWEREGRAGYTF. For the CDR3, the DNA is TGTGCCTGGGAGCGGGAGGGTCGGGCAGGCTACACCTTC. The chain uses TRBV30 and TRBJ1-2; no reliable D call. CDR1 and CDR2 from the germline V gene are GTSNPN and SVGIG (reference sequence). Deletions cut 5 bases from V and 8 bases from J, with 18 bases between. This CDR3 has 13 residues.

J is TRBJ2-1 and V is TRBV10-3; weak D call: TRBD2 (6 bases). The germline V gene encodes CDR1 ENHRY and CDR2 SYGVKD. The CDR3 sequence is 16 residues long. The V end was cut by 10 bases, the J end by 0 bases, with 19 bases between. The CDR3 nucleotides read TGTGCCACCCGTAGTGGTGACGGGAGCTCCTACAATGAGCAGTTCTTC. Amino acids: CATRSGDGSSYNEQFF.

This clone was detected once. The V and J genes are TRBV19 and TRBJ1-1; 8 nucleotides line up with TRBD1. The CDR3 runs 15 residues. Germline CDR1 and CDR2: LNHDA and SQIVND (reference sequence). With 3 bases clipped from V and 0 bases from J, the junction kept 3 bases outside the gene matches. CDR3: CASSMTGVLNTEAFF. The CDR3 coding sequence is TGTGCCAGTAGTATGACAGGGGTACTGAACACTGAAGCTTTCTTT.

This sequence joins TRBV7-3 and TRBJ1-1, with D possibly matching TRBD1 (5 bases). CDR1 and CDR2 from the germline V gene are SGHTA and FQGTGA. V was shortened by 1 base and J by 1 base, with 13 bases between the two germline ends. CDR3 length: 16 amino acids. This CDR3 reads CASSLRGLTENTEAFF. DNA of the CDR3: TGTGCCAGCAGCTTAAGGGGCTTAACCGAGAACACTGAAGCTTTCTTT.

The V call is TRBV5-6, the J call TRBJ2-6; maybe TRBD1 (6 bases). The length of the CDR3 is 14 residues. Trimming removed 5 bases from V and 2 bases from J, with 8 bases in between. Germline assignment: CDR1 SGHDT and CDR2 YYEEEE. Here the CDR3 reads CASRGTTGANVLTF. The CDR3 nucleotides read TGTGCCAGCAGAGGGACAACTGGGGCCAACGTCCTGACTTTC.

V and J are TRBV18 and TRBJ2-2; D is possibly TRBD1 (6 bases). CDR3 size: 15 residues. V shed 2 bases and J shed 2 bases, with 9 bases lying between them. Germline V lookup: CDR1 KGHSH, CDR2 LQKENI. The CDR3 nucleotides read TGTGCCAGCTCACCAAGACAGGACAACACCGGGGAGCTGTTTTTT. Translated, it gives CASSPRQDNTGELFF.